One sample yielded the 23 T cell receptor beta chains listed below, sequenced in a study of yellow fever vaccine responses in identical twins. In TCRdb, the RT-PCR reads were re-called with MiXCR into one record per CDR3 protein. In the table there are around 2,000 distinct CDR3 sequences, around nine tenths of which are singletons. This sample comprised T cells from blood (PBMCs), unsorted or a sorted subset (not recorded which), obtained before or after yellow fever vaccination (not recorded which). The receptor set was obtained from a woman between 18 and 30 years old who received the yellow fever vaccine.

CDR3 in amino acids: CATDYSNQPQHF. CDR3 coding DNA: TGTGCCACAGATTATAGCAATCAGCCCCAGCATTTT. The rearrangement joins TRBV15 to TRBJ1-5; D gene uncertain. CDR3 length: 12 amino acids. V gave up 9 bases and J gave up 0 bases, with 6 bases separating them. Per germline, CDR1 LNHNV and CDR2 YYDKDF (reference sequence). The entire variable domain, with the rest obtained from reference TRBV15 and TRBJ1-5, is as follows: DAMVIQNPRYQVTQFGKPVTLSCSQTLNHNVMYWYQQKSSQAPKLLFHYYDKDFNNEADTPDNFQSRRPNTSFCFLDIRSPGLGDTAMYLCATDYSNQPQHFGDGTRLSIL.

CDR3: CASNREQHSKYGYTF. The DNA of the CDR3 is TGTGCCAGCAACCGTGAACAGCACAGCAAATATGGCTACACCTTC. The chain couples TRBV5-2 to TRBJ1-2. TRBV5-2 is a pseudogene. The CDR3 is made up of 15 amino acids.

This chain joins TRBV10-3 and TRBJ2-1, with 10 nucleotides matching TRBD2. Germline assignment: CDR1 ENHRY and CDR2 SYGVKD. The CDR3 is made up of 15 amino acids. Germline trimming cut 0 bases from V and 8 bases from J; bases unmatched to any gene: 4. The CDR3 nucleotides are TGTGCCATCAGTGAGTCGGCTAGCGGGAGCCATGAGCAGTTCTTC. Encoded protein: CAISESASGSHEQFF.

This chain connects TRBV11-3 to TRBJ2-1, with 9 bases that match TRBD2. Germline V gives CDR1 SGHNT, CDR2 YENEEA. The CDR3 runs to 17 residues. With 5 bases clipped from V and 2 bases from J, the junction kept 10 bases outside the gene matches. As DNA, the CDR3 is TGTGCCAGCAGCCCATGGATGACTAGCGGAGCCTACAATGAGCAGTTCTTC. Protein sequence: CASSPWMTSGAYNEQFF.

V gene TRBV11-1 combines with J gene TRBJ1-4, with D possibly TRBD1 on 5 matching bases. Germline loops: CDR1 SGHAT, CDR2 FQDESV (reference sequence). The CDR3 consists of 14 residues. Trimming took 5 bases from V and 4 from J, leaving 11 bases between them. Written as DNA, the CDR3 is TGTGCCAGCAGCGCCGACAGCCTTAATGAAAAACTGTTTTTT. Its protein product is CASSADSLNEKLFF. The full variable domain, its missing parts supplied by reference TRBV11-1 and TRBJ1-4, is EAEVAQSPRYKITEKSQAVAFWCDPISGHATLYWYRQILGQGPELLVQFQDESVVDDSQLPKDRFSAERLKGVDSTLKIQPAELGDSAMYLCASSADSLNEKLFFGSGTQLSVL.

The J gene is TRBJ2-6, the V gene TRBV7-9; D remains unclear. Germline V CDR1 and CDR2: SEHNR, FQNEAQ (reference sequence). This CDR3 comprises 15 residues. With 5 bases removed from V and 1 base from J, the gap between germline ends came to 9 bases. CDR3 loop: CASSQIPSGANVLTF. Here the CDR3 DNA reads TGTGCCAGCAGCCAGATACCTTCTGGGGCCAACGTCCTGACTTTC.

The rearrangement uses TRBV10-1 and TRBJ1-5; D is perhaps TRBD1 (6 bases). The CDR3 consists of 16 residues. Trimming took off 2 bases at V and 0 bases at J, with 11 bases between the two ends. The germline gives CDR1 WNHNN, CDR2 SYGVQD (reference sequence). DNA for the CDR3: TGCGCCAGCAGTGAGGGAGGCAGGGGTAGCAATCAGCCCCAGCATTTT. Protein product: CASSEGGRGSNQPQHF.

This clonotype was detected a few times. This chain connects TRBV6-1 to TRBJ2-1; 10 positions match TRBD2. The CDR3 has 17 amino acids. V was clipped by 0 bases and J by 4 bases; unmatched bases: 6. CDR1 and CDR2 from the germline V gene are MNHNS and SASEGT. The DNA for the CDR3 is TGTGCCAGCAGTGAAGCGTTTAGCGGGAGGCTTTACAATGAGCAGTTCTTC. Amino acids: CASSEAFSGRLYNEQFF.

This chain connects TRBV20-1 to TRBJ2-7; the match to TRBD2 covers 11 bases. Germline V gene sequence: CDR1 DFQATT, CDR2 SNEGSKA (reference sequence). This CDR3 comprises 15 residues. V was pared by 6 bases and J by 2 bases, with 9 bases of the junction left unmatched. CDR3 residues: CSAPGSGRGAYEQYF. The DNA for the CDR3 is TGCAGTGCCCCAGGTAGCGGGAGGGGCGCCTACGAGCAGTACTTC.

The chain is built from TRBV11-3 and TRBJ2-7; the match to TRBD2 covers 9 bases. From germline, CDR1 is SGHNT and CDR2 YENEEA. The V and J ends lost 3 bases and 6 bases, in that order; junction bases with no gene match: 6. This CDR3 comprises 14 residues. CDR3 nucleotides: TGTGCCAGCAGCTTTAGCGGGAGTTTCTCCGAGCAGTACTTC. Translating it yields CASSFSGSFSEQYF. The whole variable domain, remainder taken from reference TRBV11-3 and TRBJ2-7, is EAGVVQSPRYKIIEKKQPVAFWCNPISGHNTLYWYLQNLGQGPELLIRYENEEAVDDSQLPKDRFSAERLKGVDSTLKIQPAELGDSAVYLCASSFSGSFSEQYFGPGTRLTVT.

The J gene is TRBJ2-2, the V gene TRBV10-1; a weak D match, TRBD2 (6 bases). Germline V gives CDR1 WNHNN, CDR2 SYGVQD (reference sequence). The CDR3 length is 14 residues. Trimming took off 0 bases at V and 6 bases at J, with 8 bases between the two ends. The CDR3 DNA sequence: TGCGCCAGCAGTGAGTCACTAGCTTCCGGGGAGCTGTTTTTT. Encoded protein: CASSESLASGELFF.

The J gene is TRBJ2-3, the V gene TRBV5-1; no clear D gene. Germline assignment: CDR1 SGHRS and CDR2 YFSETQ. The germline V and J ends were trimmed by 4 bases and 4 bases, with 7 bases remaining between them. This CDR3 region has 12 residues. The CDR3 spells CASSVSPDTQYF. Written as DNA, the CDR3 is TGCGCCAGCAGCGTTTCCCCAGATACGCAGTATTTT.

The V and J genes are TRBV20-1 and TRBJ1-5, with TRBD1 as a possible D gene (5 bases). The CDR3 consists of 13 residues. Germline CDR1 and CDR2: DFQATT and SNEGSKA (reference sequence). Trimming took off 3 bases at V and 3 bases at J, with 9 bases between the two ends. The CDR3 coding sequence is TGCAGTGCTAGGACAGAAACCAATCAGCCCCAGCATTTT. Residues: CSARTETNQPQHF.

As concerns this clonotype: At one end, the junction sequence differs from germline, possibly due to a read error. The chain has TRBV7-3 and TRBJ2-7; TRBD2 aligns across 11 bases. Germline V gene lookup returns CDR1 SGHTA and CDR2 FQGTGA. The CDR3 runs 18 residues. The CDR3 DNA follows: TGTGCCAGCAGCCTAACGACTAGCGGGATCACGATTACCTACGAGCAGTACTTC. As protein: CASSLTTSGITITYEQYF. Supplemented by reference TRBV7-3 and TRBJ2-7, the full variable domain reads GAGVSQTPSNKVTEKGKYVELRCDPISGHTALYWYRQSLGQGPEFLIYFQGTGAADDSGLPNDRFFAVRPEGSVSTLKIQRTERGDSAVYLCASSLTTSGITITYEQYFGPGTRLTVT.

This clonotype was observed a handful of times. V and J are TRBV5-1 and TRBJ1-2, with 7 bases lining up with TRBD1. Germline CDR1 is SGHRS and CDR2 is YFSETQ. The length of the CDR3 is 14 residues. V shed 4 bases, J shed 4 bases, and the junction held 7 bases outside the gene matches. The CDR3 coding sequence is TGCGCCAGCAGCGCACCCGGGACAGCCTATGGCTACACCTTC. The encoded protein is CASSAPGTAYGYTF.

The V gene is TRBV6-9, the J gene TRBJ1-2, with 7 positions matching TRBD1. The length of the CDR3 is 18 residues. Trimming at V came to 1 base and at J to 1 base, leaving 12 bases not matched to a gene. Looked up from germline, CDR1 is MNHGY and CDR2 is SVAAGI. The CDR3 here is CASSYLGDSENFNYGYTF. For the CDR3, the DNA is TGTGCCAGCAGTTATTTGGGGGACAGCGAAAACTTTAACTATGGCTACACCTTC.

The V gene is TRBV10-3, the J gene TRBJ1-1; 9 nucleotides match TRBD1. The CDR3 runs to 16 residues. The germline V gene encodes CDR1 ENHRY and CDR2 SYGVKD. V gave up 2 bases and J gave up 0 bases; unmatched junction bases: 4. The CDR3 protein is CAISETGGVMNTEAFF. CDR3 DNA: TGTGCCATCAGTGAGACAGGGGGCGTAATGAACACTGAAGCTTTCTTT.

CDR3 coding DNA: TGTGCCAGCTCACCGGGACTACAATTCACAGATACGCAGTATTTT. Protein: CASSPGLQFTDTQYF. This chain joins TRBV18 and TRBJ2-3, with TRBD2 identical over 7 bases. V gave up 3 bases and J gave up 2 bases; unmatched junction bases: 5. The length of the CDR3 is 15 residues. The germline CDR1 and CDR2 sequences are KGHSH and LQKENI.

On this clonotype itself: A read error may produce the germline difference seen at one junction end. The chain links TRBV6-1 to TRBJ2-5; D is perhaps TRBD1 or TRBD2 (6 bases each). The CDR3 is made up of 14 amino acids. CDR1 and CDR2 (germline): MNHNS, SASEGT. CDR3 in amino acids: CAGRHGGRGETQYF. The CDR3 DNA reads as TGTGCCGGCAGACATGGGGGGCGAGGAGAGACCCAGTACTTC.

The rearrangement joins TRBV6-4 to TRBJ2-3; 10 bases line up with TRBD2. Trimming took 2 bases from V and 4 from J; bases not matched to a gene: 3. CDR1 MRHNA and CDR2 SNTAGT come from the germline V gene. This CDR3 spans 15 amino acids. CDR3 sequence reads: CASSDSGGASDTQYF. In DNA form, the CDR3 reads TGTGCCAGCAGTGACAGCGGGGGGGCCTCAGATACGCAGTATTTT.

The chain couples TRBV11-3 to TRBJ2-5; 12 nucleotides line up with TRBD2. V lost 1 base to trimming and J lost 5 bases; unmatched junction nucleotides: 2. The CDR3 extends over 15 amino acids. CDR1 SGHNT and CDR2 YENEEA come from the germline V gene. The CDR3 sequence: CASSLGLAGEETQYF. The CDR3 DNA reads TGTGCCAGCAGCTTAGGACTAGCGGGAGAGGAGACCCAGTACTTC.

This rearrangement joins TRBV6-1 to TRBJ2-7; tentative D call: TRBD1 (5 bases). The CDR3 is 15 amino acids. Trimming removed 2 bases from V and 1 base from J, with 12 bases in between. Per the germline V gene, CDR1 is MNHNS and CDR2 is SASEGT. The chain's CDR3 is CASSESWGGSYEQYF. In DNA form, the CDR3 reads TGTGCCAGCAGTGAATCGTGGGGCGGTTCCTACGAGCAGTACTTC.

The chain uses TRBV19 and TRBJ1-5; D is ambiguous. The length of the CDR3 is 14 residues. The germline V gene has CDR1 LNHDA and CDR2 SQIVND (reference sequence). The germline V and J ends were trimmed by 7 bases and 0 bases, with 10 bases remaining between them. CDR3 bases: TGTGCCAGTAAGCTACAGAGTAGCAATCAGCCCCAGCATTTT. This codes for CASKLQSSNQPQHF.